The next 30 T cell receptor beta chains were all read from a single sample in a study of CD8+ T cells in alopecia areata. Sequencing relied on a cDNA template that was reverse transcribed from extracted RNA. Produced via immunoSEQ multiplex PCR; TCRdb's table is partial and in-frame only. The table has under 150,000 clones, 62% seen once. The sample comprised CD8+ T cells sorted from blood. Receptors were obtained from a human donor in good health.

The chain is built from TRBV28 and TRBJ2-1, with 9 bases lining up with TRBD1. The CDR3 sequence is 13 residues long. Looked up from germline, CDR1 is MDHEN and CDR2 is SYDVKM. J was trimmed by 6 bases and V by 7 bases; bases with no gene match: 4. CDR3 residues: CASTSDRGNEQFF. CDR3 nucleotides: TGTGCCAGCACCTCGGACAGGGGCAATGAGCAGTTCTTC. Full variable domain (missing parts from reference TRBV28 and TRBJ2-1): DVKVTQSSRYLVKRTGEKVFLECVQDMDHENMFWYRQDPGLGLRLIYFSYDVKMKEKGDIPEGYSVSREKKERFSLILESASTNQTSMYLCASTSDRGNEQFFGPGTRLTVL.

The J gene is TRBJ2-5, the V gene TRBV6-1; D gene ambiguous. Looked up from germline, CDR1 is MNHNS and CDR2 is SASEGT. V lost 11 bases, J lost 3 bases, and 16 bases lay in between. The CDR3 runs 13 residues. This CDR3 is CARPLRYKETQYF. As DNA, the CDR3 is TGTGCCCGACCGTTGCGCTACAAAGAGACCCAGTACTTC.

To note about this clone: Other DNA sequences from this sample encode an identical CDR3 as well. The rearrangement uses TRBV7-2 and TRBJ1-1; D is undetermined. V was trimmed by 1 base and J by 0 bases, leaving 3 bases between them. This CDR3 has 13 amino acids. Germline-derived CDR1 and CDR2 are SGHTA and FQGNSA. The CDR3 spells CASSLGMNTEAFF. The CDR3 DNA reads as TGTGCCAGCAGCTTAGGAATGAACACTGAAGCTTTCTTT.

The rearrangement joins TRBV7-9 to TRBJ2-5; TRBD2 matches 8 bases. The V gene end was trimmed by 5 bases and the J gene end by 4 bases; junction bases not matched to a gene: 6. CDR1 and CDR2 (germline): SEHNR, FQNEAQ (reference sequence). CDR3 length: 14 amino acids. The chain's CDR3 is CASSRPGLGETQYF. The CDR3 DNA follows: TGTGCCAGCAGCCGACCGGGACTAGGAGAGACCCAGTACTTC.

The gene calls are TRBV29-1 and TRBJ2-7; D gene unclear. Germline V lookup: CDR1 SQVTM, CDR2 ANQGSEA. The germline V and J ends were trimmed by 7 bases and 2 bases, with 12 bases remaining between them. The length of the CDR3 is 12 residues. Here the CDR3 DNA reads TGCAGCGCCTCAGGTCATACCTACGAGCAGTACTTC. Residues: CSASGHTYEQYF.

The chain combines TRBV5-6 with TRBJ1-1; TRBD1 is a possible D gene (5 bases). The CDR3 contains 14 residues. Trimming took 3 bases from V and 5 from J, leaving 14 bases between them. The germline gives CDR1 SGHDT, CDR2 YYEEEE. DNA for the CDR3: TGTGCCAGCAGCTGGGACTCACGAAAGACTGAAGCTTTCTTT. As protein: CASSWDSRKTEAFF. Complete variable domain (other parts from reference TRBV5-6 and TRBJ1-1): DAGVTQSPTHLIKTRGQQVTLRCSPKSGHDTVSWYQQALGQGPQFIFQYYEEEERQRGNFPDRFSGHQFPNYSSELNVNALLLGDSALYLCASSWDSRKTEAFFGQGTRLTVV.

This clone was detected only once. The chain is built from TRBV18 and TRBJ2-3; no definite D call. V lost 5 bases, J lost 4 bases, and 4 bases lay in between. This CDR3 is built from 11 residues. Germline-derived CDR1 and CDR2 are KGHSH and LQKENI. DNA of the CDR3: TGTGCCAGCTCAAGCGCAGATACGCAGTATTTT. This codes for CASSSADTQYF.

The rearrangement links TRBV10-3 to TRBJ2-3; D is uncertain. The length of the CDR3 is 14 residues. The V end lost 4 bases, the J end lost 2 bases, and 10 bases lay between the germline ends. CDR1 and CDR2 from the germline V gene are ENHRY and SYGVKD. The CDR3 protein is CAISGNWYTDTQYF. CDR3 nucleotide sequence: TGTGCCATCAGTGGGAATTGGTACACAGATACGCAGTATTTT.

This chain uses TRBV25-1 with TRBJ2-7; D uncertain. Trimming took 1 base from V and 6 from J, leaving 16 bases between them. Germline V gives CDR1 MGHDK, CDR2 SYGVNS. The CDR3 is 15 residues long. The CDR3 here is CASSEWKGVSTEQYF. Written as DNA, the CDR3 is TGTGCCAGCAGTGAATGGAAGGGCGTGTCCACCGAGCAGTACTTC.

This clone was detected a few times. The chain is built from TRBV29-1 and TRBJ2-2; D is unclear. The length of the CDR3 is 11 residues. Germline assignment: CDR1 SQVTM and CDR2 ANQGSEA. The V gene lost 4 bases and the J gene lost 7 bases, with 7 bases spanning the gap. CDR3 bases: TGCAGCGTTGCGCTCCACGGGGAGCTGTTTTTT. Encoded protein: CSVALHGELFF.

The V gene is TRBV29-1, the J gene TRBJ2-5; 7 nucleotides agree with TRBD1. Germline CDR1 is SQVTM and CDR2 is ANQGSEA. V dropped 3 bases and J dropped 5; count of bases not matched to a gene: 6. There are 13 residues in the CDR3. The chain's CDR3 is CSVEGIRGETQYF. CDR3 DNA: TGCAGCGTTGAGGGAATCAGGGGGGAGACCCAGTACTTC.

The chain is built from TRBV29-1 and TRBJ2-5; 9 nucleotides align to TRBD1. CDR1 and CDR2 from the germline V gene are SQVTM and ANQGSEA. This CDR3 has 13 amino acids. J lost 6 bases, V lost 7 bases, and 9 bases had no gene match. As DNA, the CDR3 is TGCAGCGACCTGGGACAGGGTTTTAAGACCCAGTACTTC. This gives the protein CSDLGQGFKTQYF.

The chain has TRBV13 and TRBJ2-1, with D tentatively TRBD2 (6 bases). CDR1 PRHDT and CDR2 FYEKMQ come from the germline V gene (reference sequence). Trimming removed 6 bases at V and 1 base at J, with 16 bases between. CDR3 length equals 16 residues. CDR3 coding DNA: TGTGCCAGCAGGAGCGGGCTAGCGTCTTCCTACAATGAGCAGTTCTTC. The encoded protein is CASRSGLASSYNEQFF.

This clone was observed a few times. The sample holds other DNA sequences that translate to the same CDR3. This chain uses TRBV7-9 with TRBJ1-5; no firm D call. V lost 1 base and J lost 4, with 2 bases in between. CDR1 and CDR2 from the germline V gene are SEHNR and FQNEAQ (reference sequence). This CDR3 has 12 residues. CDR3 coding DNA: TGTGCCAGCAGCTTAGGTAATCAGCCCCAGCATTTT. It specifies CASSLGNQPQHF.

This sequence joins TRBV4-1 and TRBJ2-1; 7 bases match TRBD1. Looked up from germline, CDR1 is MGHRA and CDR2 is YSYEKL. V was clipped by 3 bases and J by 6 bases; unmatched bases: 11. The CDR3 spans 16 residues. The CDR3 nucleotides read TGCGCCAGCAGCCATCCGCCGGGACAGAGTTCCAATGAGCAGTTCTTC. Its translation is CASSHPPGQSSNEQFF.

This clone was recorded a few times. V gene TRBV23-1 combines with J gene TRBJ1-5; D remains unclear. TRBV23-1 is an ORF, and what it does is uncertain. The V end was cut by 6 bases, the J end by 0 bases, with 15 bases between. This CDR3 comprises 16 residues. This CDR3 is CASSEGPLCSNQPQHF. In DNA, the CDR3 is TGCGCCAGCAGCGAGGGCCCACTGTGTAGCAATCAGCCCCAGCATTTT.

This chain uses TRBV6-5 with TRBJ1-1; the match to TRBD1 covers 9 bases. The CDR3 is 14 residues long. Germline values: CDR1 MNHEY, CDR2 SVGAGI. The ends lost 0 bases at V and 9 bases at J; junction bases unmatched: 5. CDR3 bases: TGTGCCAGCAGTTACTCCCCCGGGACAGGGCAAGCTTTCTTT. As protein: CASSYSPGTGQAFF.

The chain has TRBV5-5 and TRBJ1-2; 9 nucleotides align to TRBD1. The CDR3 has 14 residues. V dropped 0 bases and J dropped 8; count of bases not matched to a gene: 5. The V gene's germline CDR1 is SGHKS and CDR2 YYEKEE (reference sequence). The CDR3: CASSLGTGALGYTF. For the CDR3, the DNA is TGTGCCAGCAGCTTGGGGACAGGGGCCCTGGGCTACACCTTC.

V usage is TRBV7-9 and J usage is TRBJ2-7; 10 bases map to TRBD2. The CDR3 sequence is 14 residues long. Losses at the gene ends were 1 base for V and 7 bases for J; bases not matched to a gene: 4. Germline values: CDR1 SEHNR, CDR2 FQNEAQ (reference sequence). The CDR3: CASSLVQAGGEQYF. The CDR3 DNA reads TGTGCCAGCAGCTTAGTTCAAGCGGGAGGGGAGCAGTACTTC. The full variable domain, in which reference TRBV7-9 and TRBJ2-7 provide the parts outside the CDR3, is DTGVSQNPRHKITKRGQNVTFRCDPISEHNRLYWYRQTLGQGPEFLTYFQNEAQLEKSRLLSDRFSAERPKGSFSTLEIQRTEQGDSAMYLCASSLVQAGGEQYFGPGTRLTVT.

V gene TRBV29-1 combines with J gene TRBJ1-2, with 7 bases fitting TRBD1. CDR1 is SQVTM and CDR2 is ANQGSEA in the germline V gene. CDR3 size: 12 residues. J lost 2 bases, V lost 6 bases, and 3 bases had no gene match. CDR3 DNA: TGCAGCGTGAGGGACAGAAACTATGGCTACACCTTC. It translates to CSVRDRNYGYTF. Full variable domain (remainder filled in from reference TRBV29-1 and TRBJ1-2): SAVISQKPSRDICQRGTSLTIQCQVDSQVTMMFWYRQQPGQSLTLIATANQGSEATYESGFVIDKFPISRPNLTFSTLTVSNMSPEDSSIYLCSVRDRNYGYTFGSGTRLTVV.

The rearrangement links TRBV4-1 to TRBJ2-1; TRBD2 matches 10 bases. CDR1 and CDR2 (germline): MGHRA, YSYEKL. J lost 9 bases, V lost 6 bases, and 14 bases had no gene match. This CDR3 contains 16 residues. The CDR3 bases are TGCGCCAGCAGTGGCCCCCAAAGTAGCGGGAGGTTTGAGCAGTTCTTC. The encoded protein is CASSGPQSSGRFEQFF.

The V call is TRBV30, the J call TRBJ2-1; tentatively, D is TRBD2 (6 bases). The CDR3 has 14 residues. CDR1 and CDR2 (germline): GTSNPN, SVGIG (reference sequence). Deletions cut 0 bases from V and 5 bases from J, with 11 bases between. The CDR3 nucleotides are TGTGCCTGGAGTGTACGGGGGAGTGACAATGAGCAGTTCTTC. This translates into CAWSVRGSDNEQFF.

CDR3 sequence: CASTSTTGIDEKLFF. CDR3 bases: TGTGCCAGTACCTCAACCACCGGGATTGATGAAAAACTGTTTTTT. This chain uses TRBV19 with TRBJ1-4; D uncertain. V was shortened by 7 bases and J by 6 bases, with 18 bases between the two germline ends. The germline gives CDR1 LNHDA, CDR2 SQIVND (reference sequence). The length of the CDR3 is 15 residues.

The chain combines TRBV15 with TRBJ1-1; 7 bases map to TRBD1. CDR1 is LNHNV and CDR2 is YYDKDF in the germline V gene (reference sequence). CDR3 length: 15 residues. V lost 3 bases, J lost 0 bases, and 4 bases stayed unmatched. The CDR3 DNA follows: TGTGCCACCAGCAGGGACAGGTCCATGAACACTGAAGCTTTCTTT. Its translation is CATSRDRSMNTEAFF.

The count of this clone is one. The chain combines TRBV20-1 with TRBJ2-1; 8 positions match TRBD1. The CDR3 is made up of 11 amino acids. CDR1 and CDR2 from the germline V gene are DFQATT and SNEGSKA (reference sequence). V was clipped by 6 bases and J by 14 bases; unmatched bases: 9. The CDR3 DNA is TGCAGTGCGGGACAGGAGACAATGGAGTTCTTC. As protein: CSAGQETMEFF.

The CDR3 bases are TGCAGTGTGGTGATGAACACTGAAGCTTTCTTT. This encodes CSVVMNTEAFF. The V gene is TRBV20-1, the J gene TRBJ1-1, with unresolved D. CDR3 length: 11 residues. Between the trimmed V and J ends, which lost 7 bases and 0 bases, there was a span of 6 bases. CDR1 is DFQATT and CDR2 is SNEGSKA in the germline V gene (reference sequence).

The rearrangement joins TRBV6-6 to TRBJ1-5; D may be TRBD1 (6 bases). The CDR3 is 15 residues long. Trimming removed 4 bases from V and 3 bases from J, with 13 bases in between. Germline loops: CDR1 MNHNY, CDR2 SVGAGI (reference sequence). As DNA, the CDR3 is TGTGCCAGCAGTTCCCAAGGGGGTATCAATCAGCCCCAGCATTTT. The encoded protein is CASSSQGGINQPQHF.

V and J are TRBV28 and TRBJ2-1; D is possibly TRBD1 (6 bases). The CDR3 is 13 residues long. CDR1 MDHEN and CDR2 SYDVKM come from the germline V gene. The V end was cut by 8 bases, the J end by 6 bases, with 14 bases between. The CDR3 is CASQQGMVNEQFF. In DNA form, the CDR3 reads TGTGCCAGCCAACAGGGAATGGTCAATGAGCAGTTCTTC.

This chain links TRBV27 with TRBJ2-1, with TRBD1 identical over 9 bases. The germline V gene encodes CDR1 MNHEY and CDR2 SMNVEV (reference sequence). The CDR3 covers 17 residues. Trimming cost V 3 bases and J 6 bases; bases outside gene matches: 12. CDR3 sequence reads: CASSFPLDRGRRNEQFF. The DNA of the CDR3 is TGTGCCAGCAGTTTTCCGCTCGACAGGGGGAGACGCAATGAGCAGTTCTTC.

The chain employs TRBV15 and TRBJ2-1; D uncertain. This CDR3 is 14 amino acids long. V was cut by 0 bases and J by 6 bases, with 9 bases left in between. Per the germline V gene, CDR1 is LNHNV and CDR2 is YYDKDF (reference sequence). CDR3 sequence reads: CATSREVTINEQFF. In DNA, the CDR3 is TGTGCCACCAGCAGAGAGGTTACCATCAATGAGCAGTTCTTC.